This TCR beta chain was profiled in a study of T-cell memory formation after mild COVID-19. Turning to the study itself: There were largely donor-specific TCR clusters.

Details on this clonotype: Its antigen remains unidentified.

Study-level points and caveats: Researchers could not confirm that second-wave clones peaking on day 37 targeted SARS-CoV-2. Contracting CD4+ clones lay largely in CM and EM, with CD8+ ones residing in EMRA.

Trimming removed 6 bases from V and 5 bases from J, with 14 bases in between. The CDR3 contains 13 residues. Germline V gives CDR1 DFQATT, CDR2 SNEGSKA (reference sequence). Constant-segment primers and 5'RACE yielded cDNA libraries for TCR alpha and TCR beta, each carrying sample barcodes and UMIs. TCRdb re-called the 5' RACE reads with MiXCR, one entry per CDR3 protein. The repertoire holds 350,000 to 450,000 distinct CDR3 sequences, 25% to 30% seen once, with 13% in the top ten. Sequenced material: PBMCs or a T cell subset sorted from them (not recorded which). This clonotype was obtained from an adult woman who had mild COVID-19 (a few samples of this study predate the infection). Cell type and time point are not known. The chain links TRBV20-1 to TRBJ2-1, with D unclear. The DNA of the CDR3 is TGCAGTGCAGGACCCGACGGCAACAATGAGCAGTTCTTC. It translates to CSAGPDGNNEQFF.